The 25 T cell receptor beta chains below were found in one sample sequenced in a study of cytomegalovirus exposure and HLA in healthy donors. The PCR ran on 60 Vbeta and 13 Jbeta primers. TCRdb's table, derived via immunoSEQ multiplex PCR, lists solely in-frame clones and lacks some. The sample contains around 62,000 clones, 70% to 85% of which appear only once. Sequences were obtained from PBMCs. The receptor source for this set is a man in his fifties or sixties in good health and CMV-seropositive.

V gene TRBV19 combines with J gene TRBJ1-4; possible D gene TRBD1, 6 bases. This CDR3 region has 13 residues. The V gene's germline CDR1 is LNHDA and CDR2 SQIVND (reference sequence). V shed 10 bases and J shed 5 bases, with 14 bases lying between them. CDR3 DNA: TGTGCCACTCACAGGGCCCCGAATGAAAAACTGTTTTTT. Protein product: CATHRAPNEKLFF.

This chain links TRBV2 with TRBJ2-5; 10 positions agree with TRBD1. The CDR3 loop spans 15 amino acids. Germline assignment: CDR1 SNHLY and CDR2 FYNNEI. J gave up 5 bases and V 4 bases, and 7 bases lay outside the gene matches. In DNA, the CDR3 is TGTGCCAGCAGTGGTTCAGGACAGGGGGGGGAGACCCAGTACTTC. It codes for CASSGSGQGGETQYF. The entire variable domain, with the rest obtained from reference TRBV2 and TRBJ2-5, is as follows: EPEVTQTPSHQVTQMGQEVILRCVPISNHLYFYWYRQILGQKVEFLVSFYNNEISEKSEIFDDQFSVERPDGSNFTLKIRSTKLEDSAMYFCASSGSGQGGETQYFGPGTRLLVL.

The CDR3 region is CASSLTHRDNQPQHF. Written as DNA, the CDR3 is TGTGCCAGCAGCTTAACCCATCGGGACAATCAGCCCCAGCATTTT. V usage is TRBV7-8 and J usage is TRBJ1-5; D ambiguous. Germline-derived CDR1 and CDR2 are SGHVS and FQNEAQ. The V end was cut by 2 bases, the J end by 3 bases, with 11 bases between. CDR3 length: 15 amino acids.

V usage is TRBV5-1 and J usage is TRBJ2-3; maybe TRBD2 (7 bases). Germline V gene lookup returns CDR1 SGHRS and CDR2 YFSETQ. The CDR3 length is 17 residues. V shed 0 bases and J shed 1 base, with 15 bases lying between them. The CDR3 sequence is CASSLVTGGEGTDTQYF. The CDR3 DNA follows: TGCGCCAGCAGCTTGGTAACGGGGGGCGAGGGCACAGATACGCAGTATTTT.

The chain joins TRBV7-9 to TRBJ1-5; D unresolved. The length of the CDR3 is 13 residues. Trimming took 0 bases from V and 7 from J, leaving 7 bases between them. Germline V gene sequence: CDR1 SEHNR, CDR2 FQNEAQ (reference sequence). As DNA, the CDR3 is TGTGCCAGCAGCTTAGCCCAGTGGCAGCCCCAGCATTTT. It specifies CASSLAQWQPQHF.

This clone is medium-sized. The chain has TRBV4-2 and TRBJ2-7, with 7 bases fitting TRBD1. This CDR3 has 13 residues. The ends lost 1 base at V and 8 bases at J; junction bases unmatched: 5. Germline values: CDR1 LGHNA, CDR2 YNFKEQ. The CDR3 region has the DNA TGTGCCAGCAGCCAAGCGGCAGGGGGTAAGCAGTACTTC. It yields the protein CASSQAAGGKQYF.

The chain carries TRBV19 and TRBJ1-1, with a tentative D call TRBD1 (5 bases). This CDR3 comprises 18 residues. The V end lost 3 bases, the J end lost 1 base, and 21 bases lay between the germline ends. Germline V gene data show CDR1 as LNHDA and CDR2 as SQIVND (reference sequence). This chain's CDR3 is CASSIPPGSASRNTEAFF. CDR3 DNA: TGTGCCAGTAGTATCCCCCCAGGGTCAGCGTCAAGGAACACTGAAGCTTTCTTT.

J is TRBJ1-1 and V is TRBV2, with 11 bases identical to TRBD1. Germline assignment: CDR1 SNHLY and CDR2 FYNNEI. The CDR3 spans 14 residues. V lost 7 bases, J lost 6 bases, and 7 bases stayed unmatched. DNA of the CDR3: TGTGCCAGCACTCCGGGACAGGGGGAGGCTGAAGCTTTCTTT. It codes for CASTPGQGEAEAFF.

The chain recombines TRBV19 with TRBJ1-1, with D maybe TRBD1 (5 bases). V gave up 5 bases and J gave up 4 bases, with 11 bases separating them. The germline CDR1 and CDR2 sequences are LNHDA and SQIVND (reference sequence). The CDR3 extends over 13 amino acids. CDR3 nucleotide sequence: TGTGCCAGTAGTCAGACAGTCCCCACTGAAGCTTTCTTT. Amino acids: CASSQTVPTEAFF.

This clone turned up a few times. The chain is built from TRBV6-6 and TRBJ2-5, with D possibly being TRBD1 (6 bases). Germline CDR1 MNHNY, CDR2 SVGAGI (reference sequence). Trimming left V 4 bases short and J 6 bases short, with 12 bases between. The CDR3 runs to 13 residues. The CDR3 coding sequence is TGTGCCAGCAGTTCTAAGGGGGAAAAGACCCAGTACTTC. This sequence encodes CASSSKGEKTQYF.

This clone was detected once. V is TRBV4-2 and J is TRBJ1-1; 7 bases line up with TRBD1. The CDR3 covers 17 residues. The germline V gene encodes CDR1 LGHNA and CDR2 YNFKEQ. The V and J ends lost 4 bases and 4 bases, in that order; junction bases with no gene match: 15. The CDR3 sequence is CASSLRPLRGRSTEAFF. The CDR3, as DNA: TGTGCCAGCAGCCTACGCCCTTTGAGGGGGCGTAGCACTGAAGCTTTCTTT.

This sequence joins TRBV4-2 and TRBJ2-3; possibly TRBD2 for D (5 bases). The germline V and J ends were trimmed by 0 bases and 2 bases, with 12 bases remaining between them. Germline-derived CDR1 and CDR2 are LGHNA and YNFKEQ. The CDR3 loop spans 16 amino acids. CDR3 coding DNA: TGTGCCAGCAGCCAAGATACGAGCGGATACACAGATACGCAGTATTTT. This encodes CASSQDTSGYTDTQYF.

This chain connects TRBV19 to TRBJ2-6; 9 bases are shared with TRBD1. The CDR3 is 17 amino acids. Germline V gene lookup returns CDR1 LNHDA and CDR2 SQIVND (reference sequence). V lost 5 bases to trimming and J lost 4 bases; unmatched junction nucleotides: 9. This chain's CDR3 is CASSQRTGATGANVLTF. The CDR3 DNA reads TGTGCCAGTAGTCAACGGACAGGGGCTACAGGGGCCAACGTCCTGACTTTC.

This rearrangement joins TRBV19 to TRBJ2-5; possibly TRBD1 for D (6 bases). V was clipped by 3 bases and J by 4 bases, with 12 bases between them. Germline CDR1 reads LNHDA; CDR2 reads SQIVND (reference sequence). There are 14 residues in the CDR3. This CDR3 reads CASSMRGIGETQYF. The DNA of the CDR3 is TGTGCCAGTAGTATGAGGGGGATCGGAGAGACCCAGTACTTC.

V is TRBV7-9 and J is TRBJ1-1; D remains ambiguous. The V end was cut by 6 bases, the J end by 0 bases, with 14 bases between. Germline V gene data show CDR1 as SEHNR and CDR2 as FQNEAQ (reference sequence). CDR3 length: 15 residues. The DNA of the CDR3 is TGTGCCAGCAGTCCAACCGCTACAGTGAACACTGAAGCTTTCTTT. This encodes CASSPTATVNTEAFF.

This clone was detected only once. The V call is TRBV29-1, the J call TRBJ1-2, with D unclear. Trimming took 1 base from V and 4 from J, leaving 10 bases between them. The CDR3 length is 13 residues. The germline V gene has CDR1 SQVTM and CDR2 ANQGSEA. In DNA form, the CDR3 reads TGCAGCGTTGAAGGGGGAGGACTCTATGGCTACACCTTC. Translated: CSVEGGGLYGYTF.

The chain couples TRBV19 to TRBJ2-3; D perhaps matches TRBD1 (6 bases). Trimming pared 7 bases from V and 1 base from J, leaving 12 bases between. CDR1 LNHDA and CDR2 SQIVND come from the germline V gene (reference sequence). CDR3 length equals 14 residues. The CDR3 spells CASTPDRRTDTQYF. The CDR3 DNA reads TGTGCCAGTACCCCGGACAGACGCACAGATACGCAGTATTTT.

This clone occurred a few times. The germline gene is not matched at one end of the junction; a read error may be the cause. The chain joins TRBV6-4 to TRBJ1-1; the D gene is possibly TRBD1 (6 bases). Germline lookup yields CDR1 MRHNA and CDR2 SNTAGT. The CDR3 covers 15 residues. The CDR3 protein is CASSYSARGNTEAFF. The CDR3 nucleotides are TGTGCCAGCAGTTACTCGGCCAGGGGGAACACTGAAGCTTTCTTT.

V is TRBV29-1 and J is TRBJ1-2; D is perhaps TRBD1 (6 bases). With 6 bases removed from V and 4 bases from J, the gap between germline ends came to 18 bases. Germline loops: CDR1 SQVTM, CDR2 ANQGSEA. This CDR3 has 14 amino acids. In DNA form, the CDR3 reads TGCAGCGTGACCTCACTACAGGGTCTCTATGGCTACACCTTC. It translates to CSVTSLQGLYGYTF.

The DNA for the CDR3 is TGTGCCAGCACCGCAGGGCCTGAAGCTTTCTTT. This gives the protein CASTAGPEAFF. V and J are TRBV7-9 and TRBJ1-1, with D perhaps TRBD1 (5 bases). The CDR3 is made up of 11 amino acids. V lost 7 bases and J 6 bases, leaving 9 bases between the germline ends. Germline assignment: CDR1 SEHNR and CDR2 FQNEAQ (reference sequence).

J is TRBJ2-7 and V is TRBV6-1; 9 bases are a match to TRBD2. The ends lost 4 bases at V and 5 bases at J; junction bases unmatched: 15. This CDR3 spans 17 amino acids. Germline CDR1 reads MNHNS; CDR2 reads SASEGT. CDR3 amino acids: CASSAYRSEAGGNEQYF. The CDR3 DNA reads as TGTGCCAGCAGTGCGTACCGCTCCGAAGCGGGAGGAAACGAGCAGTACTTC.

This chain links TRBV11-3 with TRBJ1-2; 7 nucleotides line up with TRBD1. The V gene's germline CDR1 is SGHNT and CDR2 YENEEA. CDR3 length: 16 amino acids. The trim removed 4 bases at V and 2 bases at J, leaving 10 bases unmatched. The CDR3 loop is CASSYSSGTENYGYTF. The CDR3 nucleotides read TGTGCCAGCAGCTACTCATCCGGGACAGAGAACTATGGCTACACCTTC.

The V gene is TRBV5-8, the J gene TRBJ1-1; unclear D gene. Looked up from germline, CDR1 is SGHTS and CDR2 is YDEGEE. Trimming pared 3 bases from V and 2 bases from J, leaving 14 bases between. The CDR3 has 15 amino acids. The CDR3 DNA reads as TGTGCCAGCAGCTCCGGGATGGGATATAACACTGAAGCTTTCTTT. It is translated as CASSSGMGYNTEAFF.

The chain joins TRBV4-2 to TRBJ1-2, with 12 positions matching TRBD1. Germline CDR1 and CDR2: LGHNA and YNFKEQ. This CDR3 contains 15 residues. V dropped 4 bases and J dropped 7; count of bases not matched to a gene: 7. The CDR3 here is CASSLGPGQGAGYTF. CDR3 coding DNA: TGTGCCAGCAGCCTAGGACCGGGACAGGGGGCTGGCTACACCTTC.

V and J are TRBV4-1 and TRBJ2-5; 7 bases match TRBD1. Germline V gene lookup returns CDR1 MGHRA and CDR2 YSYEKL. Trimming cost V 0 bases and J 7 bases; bases outside gene matches: 17. This CDR3 is built from 18 residues. CDR3 amino acids: CASSQEDFRAGGYVTQYF. The CDR3 coding sequence is TGCGCCAGCAGCCAAGAAGATTTCCGGGCAGGGGGATATGTGACCCAGTACTTC.